A single sample is the source of the 18 T cell receptor beta chains below, sequenced in a study of blood T cell repertoires in COVID-19. Assay used: immunoSEQ multiplex PCR; TCRdb lists only in-frame clones, some missing. In the table there are around 260,000 clones, approximately 80% of which are singletons. Sequences were obtained from peripheral blood. The receptors derive from a man aged 55-75 years with acute or convalescent COVID-19.

J is TRBJ1-1 and V is TRBV5-1; a weak D match, TRBD1 (5 bases). The CDR3 spans 15 residues. The V end was cut by 0 bases, the J end by 5 bases, with 14 bases between. CDR1 is SGHRS and CDR2 is YFSETQ in the germline V gene. DNA for the CDR3: TGCGCCAGCAGCTTGGGGGGCAGGGAGGGAACTGAAGCTTTCTTT. Its translation: CASSLGGREGTEAFF.

This clone showed up many times. The CDR3: CASSQVLQENTEAFF. CDR3 sequence (DNA): TGTGCCAGCAGCCAAGTCCTACAGGAGAACACTGAAGCTTTCTTT. The J gene is TRBJ1-1, the V gene TRBV4-2; D is perhaps TRBD1 (5 bases). The CDR3 extends over 15 amino acids. The V and J ends lost 1 base and 1 base respectively, with 10 bases between them. CDR1 and CDR2 (germline): LGHNA, YNFKEQ.

The gene calls are TRBV12-5 and TRBJ2-7; the D gene is possibly TRBD2 (5 bases). Germline V CDR1 and CDR2: LGHNT, FRNRAP. Trimming pared 0 bases from V and 9 bases from J, leaving 12 bases between. The CDR3 is 13 residues long. The CDR3: CASGLVHPGRQYF. Here the CDR3 DNA reads TGTGCTAGTGGTTTGGTACATCCGGGGAGGCAGTACTTC.

The chain links TRBV4-1 to TRBJ2-7; 7 bases are a match to TRBD2. This CDR3 is built from 13 residues. The J segment lost 4 bases and the V segment lost 4 bases, leaving 4 bases of the junction unmatched. Germline CDR1 MGHRA, CDR2 YSYEKL. DNA for the CDR3: TGCGCCAGCAGCCGGGAGGGATATTACGAGCAGTACTTC. It encodes CASSREGYYEQYF.

In its sample, this clone was seen a few times. The rearrangement links TRBV28 to TRBJ1-2, with TRBD1 matching 7 bases. The CDR3 sequence is 15 residues long. Germline V gives CDR1 MDHEN, CDR2 SYDVKM. Trimming at V came to 6 bases and at J to 6 bases, leaving 13 bases not matched to a gene. The CDR3 here is CASSLPTQGGNGYTF. The CDR3 nucleotides are TGTGCCAGCAGCCTCCCCACCCAGGGGGGTAATGGCTACACCTTC.

In this sample, this clone turned up a few times. The gene calls are TRBV6-6 and TRBJ2-3; 9 bases are a match to TRBD2. This CDR3 contains 16 residues. Germline assignment: CDR1 MNHNY and CDR2 SVGAGI (reference sequence). Trimming cost V 7 bases and J 1 base; bases outside gene matches: 9. Here the CDR3 reads CASIGVSGRGTDTQYF. In nucleotides, the CDR3 is TGTGCCAGCATAGGGGTTAGCGGGAGAGGCACAGATACGCAGTATTTT.

The table lists this clone with a few counts. The chain links TRBV19 to TRBJ1-1; D possibly corresponds to TRBD1 (5 bases). The CDR3 spans 12 residues. The V gene's germline CDR1 is LNHDA and CDR2 SQIVND (reference sequence). Between the trimmed V and J ends, which lost 10 bases and 2 bases, there was a span of 11 bases. CDR3 in amino acids: CATRGYNTEAFF. The CDR3, as DNA: TGTGCCACTCGGGGGTATAACACTGAAGCTTTCTTT.

The rearrangement joins TRBV12-3 or TRBV12-4 to TRBJ2-3; 8 nucleotides match TRBD2. The junction had 4 bases not matched to a gene; V was cut back by 7 bases and J by 4 bases. The CDR3 spans 13 residues. The CDR3 sequence: CASKAGVSDTQYF. The CDR3 DNA reads as TGTGCCAGCAAAGCGGGAGTATCAGATACGCAGTATTTT.

This rearrangement joins TRBV3-1 (or the pseudogene TRBV3-2) to TRBJ1-2; D remains ambiguous. V lost 1 base, J lost 4 bases, and 7 bases lay in between. CDR1 and CDR2 from the germline V gene are LGHDT and YNNKEL (reference sequence). This CDR3 comprises 13 residues. The CDR3 here is CASSQGVSYGYTF. The CDR3 nucleotides read TGTGCCAGCAGCCAAGGTGTCAGCTATGGCTACACCTTC.

This sequence joins TRBV29-1 and TRBJ2-1; D is perhaps TRBD2 (6 bases). The germline V and J ends were trimmed by 6 bases and 7 bases, with 10 bases remaining between them. Germline V gene sequence: CDR1 SQVTM, CDR2 ANQGSEA. This CDR3 has 11 amino acids. CDR3 sequence (DNA): TGCAGCGTACTAGCTGTAAATGAGCAGTTCTTC. Its translation is CSVLAVNEQFF.

A note on this clone: Other DNA variants within this sample encode the same CDR3. The chain recombines TRBV3-1 (or the pseudogene TRBV3-2) with TRBJ1-1, with D unresolved. Germline V CDR1 and CDR2: LGHDT, YNNKEL (reference sequence). This CDR3 region has 13 residues. V dropped 1 base and J dropped 2 bases, with 5 bases sitting between them. The CDR3 region is CASSQARNTEAFF. CDR3 sequence (DNA): TGTGCCAGCAGCCAAGCCAGAAACACTGAAGCTTTCTTT.

J is TRBJ1-1 and V is TRBV27; 7 bases line up with TRBD1. CDR1 and CDR2 from the germline V gene are MNHEY and SMNVEV (reference sequence). The CDR3 runs to 15 residues. Germline trimming cut 8 bases from V and 2 bases from J; bases unmatched to any gene: 11. The CDR3 loop reads CASFPRDRPNTEAFF. The CDR3 region has the DNA TGTGCCAGCTTCCCCCGGGACAGACCTAACACTGAAGCTTTCTTT.

The J gene is TRBJ2-3, the V gene TRBV7-3; D remains ambiguous. Germline V lookup: CDR1 SGHTA, CDR2 FQGTGA. CDR3 length equals 15 residues. V was pared by 5 bases and J by 2 bases, with 14 bases between. CDR3 nucleotide sequence: TGTGCCAGCAGCCCTGGCGGCTCAATCACAGATACGCAGTATTTT. Amino acids: CASSPGGSITDTQYF.

This clone is a singleton in its sample. The chain combines TRBV4-3 with TRBJ2-2; 7 bases are a match to TRBD1. The ends lost 4 bases at V and 6 bases at J; junction bases unmatched: 2. CDR3 length: 13 amino acids. CDR1 is LGHNA and CDR2 is YSLEER in the germline V gene. The CDR3 loop is CASSRQGPGELFF. CDR3 nucleotide sequence: TGCGCCAGCAGCCGACAGGGACCCGGGGAGCTGTTTTTT.

The chain employs TRBV6-5 and TRBJ1-1; no clear D gene. Germline V gives CDR1 MNHEY, CDR2 SVGAGI. The CDR3 contains 13 residues. The germline V and J ends were trimmed by 7 bases and 0 bases, with 9 bases remaining between them. Here the CDR3 reads CASNPPMNTEAFF. The CDR3 bases are TGTGCCAGCAATCCCCCCATGAACACTGAAGCTTTCTTT.

This clone was picked up a small number of times. The rearrangement links TRBV28 to TRBJ2-1; a possible D gene is TRBD1 (6 bases). The CDR3 is 14 amino acids. CDR1 is MDHEN, CDR2 SYDVKM, per germline. V was shortened by 7 bases and J by 5 bases, with 15 bases between the two germline ends. The CDR3 here is CASTRGGSDNEQFF. The CDR3 region has the DNA TGTGCCAGCACCCGTGGGGGCTCAGACAATGAGCAGTTCTTC. Full variable domain (rest looked up from reference TRBV28 and TRBJ2-1): DVKVTQSSRYLVKRTGEKVFLECVQDMDHENMFWYRQDPGLGLRLIYFSYDVKMKEKGDIPEGYSVSREKKERFSLILESASTNQTSMYLCASTRGGSDNEQFFGPGTRLTVL.

The V gene is TRBV7-6, the J gene TRBJ2-7; TRBD1 matches 12 bases. The CDR3 covers 16 residues. J was trimmed by 0 bases and V by 3 bases; bases with no gene match: 3. CDR1 SGHVS and CDR2 FNYEAQ come from the germline V gene. CDR3 amino acids: CASSLMGQGASYEQYF. The CDR3 bases are TGTGCCAGCAGCTTGATGGGACAGGGGGCCTCCTACGAGCAGTACTTC.

The chain is built from TRBV3-1 (or the pseudogene TRBV3-2) and TRBJ1-2, with a possible D match to TRBD1 (5 bases). V was trimmed by 5 bases and J by 0 bases, leaving 13 bases between them. The germline V gene encodes CDR1 LGHDT and CDR2 YNNKEL (reference sequence). The CDR3 spans 15 residues. CDR3 sequence reads: CASSVGTGANYGYTF. The CDR3 coding sequence is TGTGCCAGCAGCGTCGGGACGGGAGCTAACTATGGCTACACCTTC.